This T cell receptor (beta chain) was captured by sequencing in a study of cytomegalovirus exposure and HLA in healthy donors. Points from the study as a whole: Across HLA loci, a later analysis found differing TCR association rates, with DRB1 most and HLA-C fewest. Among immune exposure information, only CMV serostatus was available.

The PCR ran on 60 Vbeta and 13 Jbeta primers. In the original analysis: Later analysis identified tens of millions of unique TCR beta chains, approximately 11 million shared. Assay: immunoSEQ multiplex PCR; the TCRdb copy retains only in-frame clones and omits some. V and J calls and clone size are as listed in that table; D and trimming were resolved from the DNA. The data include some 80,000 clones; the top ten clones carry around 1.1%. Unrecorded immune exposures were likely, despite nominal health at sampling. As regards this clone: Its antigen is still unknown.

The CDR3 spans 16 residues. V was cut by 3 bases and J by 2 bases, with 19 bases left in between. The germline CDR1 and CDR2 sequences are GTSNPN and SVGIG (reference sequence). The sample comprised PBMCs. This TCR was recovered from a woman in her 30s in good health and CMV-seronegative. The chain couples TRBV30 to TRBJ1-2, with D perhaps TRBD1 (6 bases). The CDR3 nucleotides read TGTGCCTGGAGCCCGCCAGCCCTCGGACAGAACTATGGCTACACCTTC. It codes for CAWSPPALGQNYGYTF.